Sequencing of this TCR beta chain was carried out in a study of blood T cells in healthy people across ages. Study findings and constraints: While age rose, TCR beta diversity per million T cells dropped in a roughly linear way.

Every participating donor contributed about 10 milliliters of peripheral blood through a draw. A second PCR, run for roughly 7 to 12 cycles, used a sample-barcoded 5' primer plus a J-beta primer mix. TCRdb recomputed calls from the 5' RACE reads with MiXCR, one row per CDR3 protein. The sample has about 670,000 distinct CDR3 sequences, about 50% seen once. The CDR3 runs to 17 residues. Germline V CDR1 and CDR2: SGHRS, YFSETQ. The V and J ends lost 1 base and 4 bases, in that order; junction bases with no gene match: 7. Note on this clonotype: Its antigen is still unknown.

The TCR was taken from an elderly woman in good health. The genes are TRBV5-1 and TRBJ2-1; 11 bases match TRBD2. Sequencing used blood. The CDR3 region has the DNA TGCGCCAGCAGCTTGTTGGGGGGGACTAGCGGATACAATGAGCAGTTCTTC. It is translated as CASSLLGGTSGYNEQFF.